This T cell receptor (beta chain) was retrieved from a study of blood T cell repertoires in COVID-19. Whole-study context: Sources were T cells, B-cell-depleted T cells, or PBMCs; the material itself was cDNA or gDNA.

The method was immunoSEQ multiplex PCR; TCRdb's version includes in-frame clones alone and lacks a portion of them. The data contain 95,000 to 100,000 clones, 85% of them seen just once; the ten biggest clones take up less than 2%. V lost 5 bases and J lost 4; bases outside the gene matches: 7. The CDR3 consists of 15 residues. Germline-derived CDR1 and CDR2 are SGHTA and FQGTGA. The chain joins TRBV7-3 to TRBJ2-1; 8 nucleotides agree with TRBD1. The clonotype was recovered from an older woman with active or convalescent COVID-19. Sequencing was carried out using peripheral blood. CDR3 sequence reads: CASSPGQVGYNEQFF. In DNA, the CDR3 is TGTGCCAGCAGCCCGGGACAGGTCGGGTACAATGAGCAGTTCTTC.